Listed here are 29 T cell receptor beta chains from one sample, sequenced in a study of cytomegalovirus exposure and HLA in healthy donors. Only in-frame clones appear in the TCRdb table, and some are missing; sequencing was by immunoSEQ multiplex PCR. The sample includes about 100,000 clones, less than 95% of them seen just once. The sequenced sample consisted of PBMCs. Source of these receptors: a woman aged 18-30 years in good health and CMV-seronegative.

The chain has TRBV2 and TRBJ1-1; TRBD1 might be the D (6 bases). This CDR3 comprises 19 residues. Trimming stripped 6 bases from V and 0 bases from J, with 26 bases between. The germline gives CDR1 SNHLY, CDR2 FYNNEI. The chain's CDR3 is CASRKRGLRTEYLNTEAFF. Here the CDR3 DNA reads TGTGCCAGCAGAAAGAGGGGACTAAGGACAGAGTACTTGAACACTGAAGCTTTCTTT.

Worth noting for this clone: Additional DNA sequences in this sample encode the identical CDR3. The CDR3 reads CASSYSRGTEAFF. The CDR3 DNA sequence: TGTGCCAGCAGTTACTCGCGGGGAACTGAAGCTTTCTTT. The chain employs TRBV6-5 and TRBJ1-1; D call uncertain. Germline values: CDR1 MNHEY, CDR2 SVGAGI. V was shortened by 0 bases and J by 5 bases, with 7 bases between the two germline ends. The CDR3 spans 13 residues.

CDR3 region: CASSEALGQGETQYF. The CDR3, as DNA: TGTGCCAGCAGTGAAGCGCTTGGCCAGGGCGAGACCCAGTACTTC. The rearrangement uses TRBV6-1 and TRBJ2-5, with a weak D call TRBD1 (5 bases). Germline V CDR1 and CDR2: MNHNS, SASEGT. The CDR3 runs to 15 residues. V was trimmed by 0 bases and J by 5 bases, leaving 13 bases between them.

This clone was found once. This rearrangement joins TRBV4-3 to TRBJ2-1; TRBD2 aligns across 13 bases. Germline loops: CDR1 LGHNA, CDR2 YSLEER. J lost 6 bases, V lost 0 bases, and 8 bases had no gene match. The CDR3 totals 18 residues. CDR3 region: CASSQDWRGLAGINEQFF. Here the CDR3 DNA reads TGCGCCAGCAGCCAAGATTGGCGGGGACTAGCGGGGATCAATGAGCAGTTCTTC.

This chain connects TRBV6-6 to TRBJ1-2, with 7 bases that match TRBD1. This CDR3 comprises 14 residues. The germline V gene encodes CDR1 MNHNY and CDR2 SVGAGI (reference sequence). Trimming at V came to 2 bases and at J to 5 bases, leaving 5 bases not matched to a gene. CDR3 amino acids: CASSYDRAPYGYTF. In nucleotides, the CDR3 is TGTGCCAGCAGTTACGACAGGGCCCCTTATGGCTACACCTTC.

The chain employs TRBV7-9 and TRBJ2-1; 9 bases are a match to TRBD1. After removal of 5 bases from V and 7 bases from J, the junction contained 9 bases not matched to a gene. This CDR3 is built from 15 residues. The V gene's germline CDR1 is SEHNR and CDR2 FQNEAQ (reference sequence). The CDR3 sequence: CASSDKGQGVNEQFF. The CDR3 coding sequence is TGTGCCAGCAGCGACAAGGGACAGGGTGTAAATGAGCAGTTCTTC. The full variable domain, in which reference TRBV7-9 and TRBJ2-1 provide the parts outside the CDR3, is DTGVSQNPRHKITKRGQNVTFRCDPISEHNRLYWYRQTLGQGPEFLTYFQNEAQLEKSRLLSDRFSAERPKGSFSTLEIQRTEQGDSAMYLCASSDKGQGVNEQFFGPGTRLTVL.

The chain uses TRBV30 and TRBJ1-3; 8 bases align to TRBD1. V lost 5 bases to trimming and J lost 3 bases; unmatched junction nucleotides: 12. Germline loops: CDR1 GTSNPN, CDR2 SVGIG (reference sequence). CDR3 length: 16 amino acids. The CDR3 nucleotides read TGTGCCTGGCGCCCCCGCAGGGGGCTAAATGGAAACACCATATATTTT. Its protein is CAWRPRRGLNGNTIYF.

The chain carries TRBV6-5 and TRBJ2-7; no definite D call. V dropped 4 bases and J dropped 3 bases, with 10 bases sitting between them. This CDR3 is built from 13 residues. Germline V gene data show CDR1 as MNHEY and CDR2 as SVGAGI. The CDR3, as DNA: TGTGCCAGCAGTTCACGCCGCGGCTACGAGCAGTACTTC. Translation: CASSSRRGYEQYF.

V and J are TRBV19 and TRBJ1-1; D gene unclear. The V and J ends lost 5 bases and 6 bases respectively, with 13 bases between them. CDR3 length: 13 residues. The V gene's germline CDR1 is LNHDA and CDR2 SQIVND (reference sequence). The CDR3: CASSQTFGAEAFF. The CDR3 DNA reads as TGTGCCAGTAGTCAGACCTTCGGGGCTGAAGCTTTCTTT.

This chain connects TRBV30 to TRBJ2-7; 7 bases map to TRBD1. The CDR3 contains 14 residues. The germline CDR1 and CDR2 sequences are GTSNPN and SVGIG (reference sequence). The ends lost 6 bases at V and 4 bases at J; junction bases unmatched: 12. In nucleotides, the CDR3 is TGTGCCTGTAAAACACAGGGGACCAAATACGAGCAGTACTTC. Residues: CACKTQGTKYEQYF.

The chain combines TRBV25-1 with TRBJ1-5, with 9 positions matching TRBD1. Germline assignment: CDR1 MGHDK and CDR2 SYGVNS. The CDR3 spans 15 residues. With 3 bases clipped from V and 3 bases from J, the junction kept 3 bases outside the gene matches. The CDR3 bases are TGTGCCAGCAGTGACGGGACAGGGATCAATCAGCCCCAGCATTTT. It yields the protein CASSDGTGINQPQHF.

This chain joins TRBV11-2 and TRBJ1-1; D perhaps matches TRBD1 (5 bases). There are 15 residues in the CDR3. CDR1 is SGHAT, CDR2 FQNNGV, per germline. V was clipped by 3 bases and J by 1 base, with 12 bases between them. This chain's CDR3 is CASSFRLGGNTEAFF. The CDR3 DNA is TGTGCCAGCAGCTTTAGACTCGGGGGGAACACTGAAGCTTTCTTT.

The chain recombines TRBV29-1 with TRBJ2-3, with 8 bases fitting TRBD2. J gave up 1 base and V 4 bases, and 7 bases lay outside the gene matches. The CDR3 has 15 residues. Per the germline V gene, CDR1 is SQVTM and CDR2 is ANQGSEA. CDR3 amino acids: CSVGSGGGGTDTQYF. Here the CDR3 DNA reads TGCAGCGTTGGCTCGGGGGGGGGTGGCACAGATACGCAGTATTTT.

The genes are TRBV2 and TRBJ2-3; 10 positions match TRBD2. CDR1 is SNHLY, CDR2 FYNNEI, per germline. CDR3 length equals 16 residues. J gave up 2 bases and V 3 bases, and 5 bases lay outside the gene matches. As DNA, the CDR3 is TGTGCCAGCAGTGAGAGACTAGCGGGTGTCACAGATACGCAGTATTTT. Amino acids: CASSERLAGVTDTQYF.

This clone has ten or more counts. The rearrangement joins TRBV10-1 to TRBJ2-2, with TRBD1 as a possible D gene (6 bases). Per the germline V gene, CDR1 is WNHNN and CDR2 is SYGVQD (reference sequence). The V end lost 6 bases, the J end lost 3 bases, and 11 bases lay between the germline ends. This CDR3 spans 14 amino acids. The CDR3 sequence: CASRGDTDTGELFF. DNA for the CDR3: TGCGCCAGCAGGGGGGACACCGACACCGGGGAGCTGTTTTTT.

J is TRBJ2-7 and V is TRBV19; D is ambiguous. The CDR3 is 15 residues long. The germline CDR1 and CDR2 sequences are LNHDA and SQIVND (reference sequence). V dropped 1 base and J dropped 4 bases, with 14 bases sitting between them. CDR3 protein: CASSIGQAIAYEQYF. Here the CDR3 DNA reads TGTGCCAGTAGTATAGGTCAGGCGATCGCGTACGAGCAGTACTTC.

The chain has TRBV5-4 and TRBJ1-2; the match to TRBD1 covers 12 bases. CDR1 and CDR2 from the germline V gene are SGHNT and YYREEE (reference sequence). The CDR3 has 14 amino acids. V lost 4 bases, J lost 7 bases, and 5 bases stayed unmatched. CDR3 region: CASSPGQGAVGYTF. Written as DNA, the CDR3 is TGTGCCAGCAGCCCGGGACAGGGGGCGGTTGGCTACACCTTC.

CDR3 coding DNA: TGTGCCAGCAGCTTCTCCGGGACAGGGATTCAGCCCCAGCATTTT. Amino acids: CASSFSGTGIQPQHF. This chain joins TRBV7-8 and TRBJ1-5; 9 bases fit TRBD1. Germline CDR1 and CDR2: SGHVS and FQNEAQ. Trimming took 3 bases from V and 6 from J; bases not matched to a gene: 6. This CDR3 is 15 amino acids long.

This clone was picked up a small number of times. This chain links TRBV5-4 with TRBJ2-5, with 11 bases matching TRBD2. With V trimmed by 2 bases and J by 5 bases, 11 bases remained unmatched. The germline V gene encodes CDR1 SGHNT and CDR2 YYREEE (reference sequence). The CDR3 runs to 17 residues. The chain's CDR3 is CASSLGLAGGNRETQYF. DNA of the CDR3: TGTGCCAGCAGCTTAGGCCTAGCGGGAGGTAATCGGGAGACCCAGTACTTC.

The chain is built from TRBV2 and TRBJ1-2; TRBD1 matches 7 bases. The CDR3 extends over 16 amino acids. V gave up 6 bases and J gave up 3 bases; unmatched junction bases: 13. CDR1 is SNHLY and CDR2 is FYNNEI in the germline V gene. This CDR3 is CASRAIQGGVDYGYTF. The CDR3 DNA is TGTGCCAGCAGGGCAATCCAGGGGGGCGTTGACTATGGCTACACCTTC.

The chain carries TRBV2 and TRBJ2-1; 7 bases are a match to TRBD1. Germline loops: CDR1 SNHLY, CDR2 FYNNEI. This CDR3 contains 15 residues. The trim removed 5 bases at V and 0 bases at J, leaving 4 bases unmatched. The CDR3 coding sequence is TGTGCCAGCAGTCCCAGGGGGAGCTCCTACAATGAGCAGTTCTTC. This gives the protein CASSPRGSSYNEQFF.

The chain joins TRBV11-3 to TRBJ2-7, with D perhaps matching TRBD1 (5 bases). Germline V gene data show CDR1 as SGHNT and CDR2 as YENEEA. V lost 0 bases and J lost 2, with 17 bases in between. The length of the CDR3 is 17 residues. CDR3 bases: TGTGCCAGCAGCTTAGAATCCGAGACAGTCGAGACCTACGAGCAGTACTTC. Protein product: CASSLESETVETYEQYF.

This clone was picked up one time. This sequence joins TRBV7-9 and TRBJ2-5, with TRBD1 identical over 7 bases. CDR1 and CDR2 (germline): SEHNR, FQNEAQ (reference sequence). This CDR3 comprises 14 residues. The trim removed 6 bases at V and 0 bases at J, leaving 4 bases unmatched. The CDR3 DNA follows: TGTGCCAGCAGACAAACAGGGGACCAAGAGACCCAGTACTTC. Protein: CASRQTGDQETQYF.

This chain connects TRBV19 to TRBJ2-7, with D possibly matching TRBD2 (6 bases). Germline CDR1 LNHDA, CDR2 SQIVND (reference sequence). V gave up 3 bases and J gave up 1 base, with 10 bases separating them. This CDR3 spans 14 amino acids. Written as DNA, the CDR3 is TGTGCCAGTAGTATCGGGAGCGGTTCCTACGAGCAGTACTTC. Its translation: CASSIGSGSYEQYF.

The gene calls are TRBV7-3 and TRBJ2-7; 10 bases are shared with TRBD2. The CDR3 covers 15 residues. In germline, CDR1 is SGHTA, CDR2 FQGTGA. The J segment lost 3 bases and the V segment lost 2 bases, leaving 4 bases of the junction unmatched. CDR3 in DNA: TGTGCCAGCAGCTTAGAACTAGCGGGGTACTACGAGCAGTACTTC. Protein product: CASSLELAGYYEQYF.

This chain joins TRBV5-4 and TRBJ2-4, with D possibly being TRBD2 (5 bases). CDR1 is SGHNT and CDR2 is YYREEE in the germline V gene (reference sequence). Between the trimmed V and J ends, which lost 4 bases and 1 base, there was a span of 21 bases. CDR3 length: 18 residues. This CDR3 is CASSPETRIGLAKNIQYF. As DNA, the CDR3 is TGTGCCAGCAGCCCAGAAACTAGGATCGGGTTGGCCAAAAACATTCAGTACTTC.

The chain's CDR3 is CASSLRYAADTQYF. For the CDR3, the DNA is TGTGCCAGCAGCTTAAGGTACGCGGCAGATACGCAGTATTTT. The chain has TRBV7-8 and TRBJ2-3; D ambiguous. The germline V and J ends were trimmed by 2 bases and 4 bases, with 10 bases remaining between them. The CDR3 extends over 14 amino acids. CDR1 is SGHVS and CDR2 is FQNEAQ in the germline V gene.

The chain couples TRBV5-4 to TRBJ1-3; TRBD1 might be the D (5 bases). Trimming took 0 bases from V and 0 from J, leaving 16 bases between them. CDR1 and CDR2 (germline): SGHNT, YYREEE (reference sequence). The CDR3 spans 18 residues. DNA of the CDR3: TGTGCCAGCAGCTTGGGGGGCAGACCTTACACCTCTGGAAACACCATATATTTT. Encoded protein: CASSLGGRPYTSGNTIYF.

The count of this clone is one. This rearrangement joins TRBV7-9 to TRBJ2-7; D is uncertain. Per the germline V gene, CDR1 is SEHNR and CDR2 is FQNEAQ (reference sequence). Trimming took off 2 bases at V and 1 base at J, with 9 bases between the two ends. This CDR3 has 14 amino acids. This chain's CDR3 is CASSLLPSSYEQYF. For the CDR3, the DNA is TGTGCCAGCAGCTTATTACCTAGTTCCTACGAGCAGTACTTC.